The rows below give T cell receptor beta chains drawn from one sample of a study of blood T cell repertoires in COVID-19. The assay was immunoSEQ multiplex PCR, and TCRdb's table has in-frame clones only and misses some. The sample has approximately 96,000 clones; approximately 91% are singletons. The sample taken for sequencing was peripheral blood. The source of these receptors is a woman older than 75 with acute or convalescent COVID-19. Each CDR3 is given with its conserved first and last residue. D genes are given only for firm matches. Some rows mark clone size as missing; the rest say once, few, many or name a class of expanded clone.

cdr3_length	d_call	v_call	clone_size	j_call	cdr3_nt	cdr3_aa
14	TRBD1	TRBV5-1	-	TRBJ2-1	TGCGCCAGCAGCTTGGGACAGGGTTACAATGAGCAGTTCTTC	CASSLGQGYNEQFF
15	-	TRBV3-1/TRBV3-2	-	TRBJ1-2	TGTGCCAGCAGCCGGCGGGGGCAGGGGCGGTATGGCTACACCTTC	CASSRRGQGRYGYTF
15	TRBD1	TRBV23-1	-	TRBJ1-1	TGCGCCACGCGGGACAGGGGGGTTAGGTCCACTGAAGCTTTCTTT	CATRDRGVRSTEAFF
16	TRBD1	TRBV6-2/TRBV6-3	-	TRBJ2-7	TGTGCCAGCAGTTACTCCACCAGGGGGCGTCATAACGAGCAGTACTTC	CASSYSTRGRHNEQYF
16	-	TRBV25-1	-	TRBJ1-1	TGTGCCAGCAGTGAGCGGACAACGTTCCTGAACACTGAAGCTTTCTTT	CASSERTTFLNTEAFF
13	-	TRBV9	-	TRBJ1-2	TGTGCCAGCAGCGTCTTCGGTCCTCTTGGCTACACCTTC	CASSVFGPLGYTF
14	-	TRBV30	-	TRBJ1-3	TGTGCCTGGACCAGGGGAAACTTTGGAAACACCATATATTTT	CAWTRGNFGNTIYF
14	TRBD1	TRBV5-6	-	TRBJ1-2	TGTGCCAGCAGCCTTGGGATGCAGGGGGACGGCTACACCTTC	CASSLGMQGDGYTF
12	-	TRBV19	-	TRBJ2-7	TGTGCCAGTAGTATTTTTCCGGGCGAGCAGTACTTC	CASSIFPGEQYF
12	-	TRBV28	-	TRBJ1-1	TGTGCCAGCGGAGTCCAAAACACTGAAGCTTTCTTT	CASGVQNTEAFF
14	TRBD1	TRBV18	-	TRBJ1-6	TGTGCCAGCTCCGGGACAGGGGGTAATTCACCCCTCCACTTT	CASSGTGGNSPLHF
16	-	TRBV25-1	once	TRBJ2-2	TGTGCCAGCAGTGACCCCAGCAGCGCGAACACCGGGGAGCTGTTTTTT	CASSDPSSANTGELFF
14	-	TRBV29-1	-	TRBJ1-4	TGCAGCGTTGAAATAGACCGGGATGGTGAAAAACTGTTTTTT	CSVEIDRDGEKLFF
14	-	TRBV7-9	-	TRBJ1-2	TGTGCCAGCAGCTTAGCGTCCGGGGACTATGGCTACACCTTC	CASSLASGDYGYTF
13	-	TRBV14	-	TRBJ1-2	TGTGCCAGCAGCCAAGCCTTCTATGATGGCTACACCTTC	CASSQAFYDGYTF
14	TRBD2	TRBV7-9	-	TRBJ2-1	TGTGCCAGCAGTTTGTGGAAGCGGGGGAATGAGCAGTTCTTC	CASSLWKRGNEQFF
15	TRBD2	TRBV28	-	TRBJ2-3	TGTGCCAGCAGCCTGACTAGCGGATTAACAGATACGCAGTATTTT	CASSLTSGLTDTQYF
17	-	TRBV5-1	-	TRBJ1-3	TGCGCCAGCAGCTCGGCTACGTCTCAGGTGTCTGGAAACACCATATATTTT	CASSSATSQVSGNTIYF
17	TRBD1	TRBV28	-	TRBJ1-5	TGTGCCAGCAGTTTACAACAGGGGATGAGGGGCAATCAGCCCCAGCATTTT	CASSLQQGMRGNQPQHF
15	-	TRBV7-2	-	TRBJ2-1	TGTGCCAGCAGCGTCGACAGTCGCTTCTACAATGAGCAGTTCTTC	CASSVDSRFYNEQFF
17	TRBD1	TRBV4-3	-	TRBJ1-1	TGCGCCAGCAGCCAAGCCGGGTGGGGCACAGGGGACACTGAAGCTTTCTTT	CASSQAGWGTGDTEAFF
15	TRBD1	TRBV7-9	-	TRBJ2-7	TGTGCCAGCAGCTCCTCCGGGACAGGGACCTACGAGCAGTACTTC	CASSSSGTGTYEQYF
15	-	TRBV6-5	-	TRBJ2-1	TGTGCCAGCAGGTCAACCGCCGGCTCCTACAATGAGCAGTTCTTC	CASRSTAGSYNEQFF
14	-	TRBV19	-	TRBJ1-5	TGTGCCAGTAGCCGGGTGGGGGGGTCTCAGCCCCAGCATTTT	CASSRVGGSQPQHF
11	-	TRBV2	-	TRBJ1-1	TGTGCCAGCAGTGGCCAGGTTGAAGCTTTCTTT	CASSGQVEAFF
13	-	TRBV11-3	-	TRBJ2-2	TGTGCCAGCAGCTTTTCTTACACCGGGGAGCTGTTTTTT	CASSFSYTGELFF
15	-	TRBV30	-	TRBJ1-6	TGTGCCTCCCAGTTCGTGGCGGGCTATAATTCACCCCTCCACTTT	CASQFVAGYNSPLHF
15	-	TRBV6-5	-	TRBJ2-3	TGTGCCAGCAGTTACTATGGCGGGGGCACAGATACGCAGTATTTT	CASSYYGGGTDTQYF
13	-	TRBV19	-	TRBJ1-2	TGTGCCAGTAGTGTCGGGACATCCTATGGCTACACCTTC	CASSVGTSYGYTF
16	-	TRBV2	-	TRBJ1-1	TGTGCCAGCAGTGAAAGGTGGGGAGGGAGGGGAACTGAAGCTTTCTTT	CASSERWGGRGTEAFF
11	-	TRBV27	-	TRBJ2-1	TGTGCCAGCAAGGGGGTCAATGAGCAGTTCTTC	CASKGVNEQFF
15	-	TRBV10-3	-	TRBJ1-4	TGTGCCATCAGTGAGTCGGGGGGGAAAGGAGAAAAACTGTTTTTT	CAISESGGKGEKLFF
15	TRBD1	TRBV11-2	-	TRBJ1-6	TGTGCCAGCAGCCCAGGCGGACAGGGGAATTCACCCCTCCACTTT	CASSPGGQGNSPLHF
17	TRBD2	TRBV5-1	-	TRBJ2-7	TGCGCCAGCAGCTTGGGGACTAGCGGATCCTCTCCCTACGAGCAGTACTTC	CASSLGTSGSSPYEQYF
17	-	TRBV21-1	-	TRBJ2-5	TGTGCCAGCAGCCCTCGTGGGGTTGGAAGGGGGTTGGAGACCCAGTACTTC	CASSPRGVGRGLETQYF
13	-	TRBV28	-	TRBJ1-1	TGTGCCAGCAGTAGGGGGTGGAACACTGAAGCTTTCTTT	CASSRGWNTEAFF
12	-	TRBV3-1/TRBV3-2	-	TRBJ2-5	TGTGCCAGCAGCCAAGATAGGGGAACCCAGTACTTC	CASSQDRGTQYF
15	TRBD1	TRBV18	-	TRBJ2-3	TGTGCCAGCTCGACCGGGACAGGTTTCACAGATACGCAGTATTTT	CASSTGTGFTDTQYF
16	-	TRBV6-6	-	TRBJ2-3	TGTGCCAGCAGTTTAAAAGGGGATGGGAGCACAGATACGCAGTATTTT	CASSLKGDGSTDTQYF